This TCR beta chain was identified during a study of radiation and T cells in renal cell carcinoma. Study details: Nephrectomy followed 15 Gy stereotactic body radiation by 4 weeks.

The germline V and J ends were trimmed by 2 bases and 8 bases, with 13 bases remaining between them. CDR1 is GTSNPN and CDR2 is SVGIG in the germline V gene (reference sequence). CDR3 size: 14 residues. This clone occurred a few times. The antigen remains undetermined. Sample time point: blood 2 weeks post-SBRT. Specified treatment: 15 Gy SBRT to primary tumor, nephrectomy 4 weeks later. Clear cell pathology was present in this patient's renal cell carcinoma. The repertoire was sequenced with immunoSEQ multiplex PCR; TCRdb's copy has only in-frame clones and lacks some. The sample records about 120,000 clones, about four fifths being singletons. Study results and caveats: From baseline, blood top tumor clonotypes peaked at 2 weeks post-radiation.

Here the sequenced sample was blood, taken from a patient whose treatment included radiotherapy and nephrectomy. The receptor comes from a man aged 50 to 59 with renal cell carcinoma. The V gene is TRBV30, the J gene TRBJ1-6, with a tentative D call TRBD1 (6 bases). CDR3 sequence (DNA): TGTGCCTGGAGTCTCACGAAGGGGGATTCACCCCTCCACTTT. Its protein is CAWSLTKGDSPLHF. The variable domain in full, completed from reference TRBV30 and TRBJ1-6, reads SQTIHQWPATLVQPVGSPLSLECTVEGTSNPNLYWYRQAAGRGLQLLFYSVGIGQISSEVPQNLSASRPQDRQFILSSKKLLLSDSGFYLCAWSLTKGDSPLHFGNGTRLTVT.